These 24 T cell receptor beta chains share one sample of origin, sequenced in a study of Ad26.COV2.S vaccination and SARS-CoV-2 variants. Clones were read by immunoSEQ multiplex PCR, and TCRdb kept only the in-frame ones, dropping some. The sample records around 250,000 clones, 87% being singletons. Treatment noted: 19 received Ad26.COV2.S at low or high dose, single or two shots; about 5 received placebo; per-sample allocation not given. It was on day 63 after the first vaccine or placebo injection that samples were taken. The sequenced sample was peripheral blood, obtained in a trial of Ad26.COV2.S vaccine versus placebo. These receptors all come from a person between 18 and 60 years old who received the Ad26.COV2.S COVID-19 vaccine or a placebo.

CDR3 sequence reads: CASSHPGGSGGYTF. The CDR3 DNA sequence: TGTGCCAGCAGCCATCCCGGAGGAAGCGGTGGCTACACCTTC. The chain combines TRBV7-9 with TRBJ1-2; D is uncertain. Germline lookup yields CDR1 SEHNR and CDR2 FQNEAQ (reference sequence). CDR3 size: 14 residues. V lost 5 bases and J lost 7, with 17 bases in between.

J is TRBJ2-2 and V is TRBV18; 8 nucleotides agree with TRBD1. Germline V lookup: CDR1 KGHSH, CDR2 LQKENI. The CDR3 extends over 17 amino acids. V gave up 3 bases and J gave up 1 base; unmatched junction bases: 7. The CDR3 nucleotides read TGTGCCAGCTCACCCCCATCCGGGACAGGGAACACCGGGGAGCTGTTTTTT. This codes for CASSPPSGTGNTGELFF.

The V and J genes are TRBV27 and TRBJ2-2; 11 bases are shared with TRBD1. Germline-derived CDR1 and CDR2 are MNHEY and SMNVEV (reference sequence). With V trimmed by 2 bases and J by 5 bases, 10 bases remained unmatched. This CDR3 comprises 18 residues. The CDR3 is CASSLIGQGAERTGELFF. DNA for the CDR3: TGTGCCAGCAGTTTAATCGGACAGGGGGCGGAGAGGACCGGGGAGCTGTTTTTT.

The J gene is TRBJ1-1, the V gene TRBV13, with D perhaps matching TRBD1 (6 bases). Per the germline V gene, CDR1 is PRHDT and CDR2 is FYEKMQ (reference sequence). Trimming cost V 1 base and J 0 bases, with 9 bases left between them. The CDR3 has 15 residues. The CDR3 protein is CASSLVGGLNTEAFF. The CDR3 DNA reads TGTGCCAGCAGCTTAGTCGGGGGCTTGAACACTGAAGCTTTCTTT.

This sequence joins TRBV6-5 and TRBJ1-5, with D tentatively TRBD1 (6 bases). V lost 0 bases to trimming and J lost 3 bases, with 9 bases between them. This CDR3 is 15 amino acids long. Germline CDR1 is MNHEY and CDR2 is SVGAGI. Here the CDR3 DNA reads TGTGCCAGCAGTTACTCTTGGACAGACAATCAGCCCCAGCATTTT. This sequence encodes CASSYSWTDNQPQHF.

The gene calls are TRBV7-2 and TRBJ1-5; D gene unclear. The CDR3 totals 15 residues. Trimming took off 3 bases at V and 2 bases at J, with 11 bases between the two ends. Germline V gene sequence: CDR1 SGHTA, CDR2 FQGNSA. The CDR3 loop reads CASSFDGGGNQPQHF. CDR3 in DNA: TGTGCCAGCAGCTTCGACGGTGGGGGCAATCAGCCCCAGCATTTT.

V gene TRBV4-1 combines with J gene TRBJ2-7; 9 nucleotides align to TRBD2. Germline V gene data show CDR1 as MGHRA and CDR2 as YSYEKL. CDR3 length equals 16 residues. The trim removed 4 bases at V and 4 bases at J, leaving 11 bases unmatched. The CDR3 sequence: CASSLAGENRSYEQYF. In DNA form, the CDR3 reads TGCGCCAGCAGCCTAGCGGGGGAAAACAGGTCGTACGAGCAGTACTTC.

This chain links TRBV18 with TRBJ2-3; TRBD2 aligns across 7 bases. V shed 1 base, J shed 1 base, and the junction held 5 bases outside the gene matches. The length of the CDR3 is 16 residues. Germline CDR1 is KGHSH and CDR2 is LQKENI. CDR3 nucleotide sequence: TGTGCCAGCTCACCACGGTCCAGCGGGGGCACAGATACGCAGTATTTT. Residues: CASSPRSSGGTDTQYF.

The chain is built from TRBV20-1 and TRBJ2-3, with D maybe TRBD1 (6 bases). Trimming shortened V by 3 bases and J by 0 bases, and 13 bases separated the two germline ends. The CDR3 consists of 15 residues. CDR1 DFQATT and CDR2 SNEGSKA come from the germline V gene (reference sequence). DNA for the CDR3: TGCAGTGCTAGTTATGGACAGCCGAGCACAGATACGCAGTATTTT. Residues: CSASYGQPSTDTQYF.

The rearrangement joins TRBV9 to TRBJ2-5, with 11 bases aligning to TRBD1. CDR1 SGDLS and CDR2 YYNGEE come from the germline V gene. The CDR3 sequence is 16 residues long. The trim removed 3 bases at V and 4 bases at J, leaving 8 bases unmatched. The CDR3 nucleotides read TGTGCCAGCAGCGGCCCTCGGACAGGGGGCGGAGAGACCCAGTACTTC. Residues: CASSGPRTGGGETQYF.

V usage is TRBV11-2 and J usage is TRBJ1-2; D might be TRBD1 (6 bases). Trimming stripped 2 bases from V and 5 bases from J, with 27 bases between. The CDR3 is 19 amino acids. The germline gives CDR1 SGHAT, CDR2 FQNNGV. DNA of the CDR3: TGTGCCAGCAGCTTAAGGGTAGGATCCCAACACGGCACAGGGTATGGCTACACCTTC. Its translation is CASSLRVGSQHGTGYGYTF.

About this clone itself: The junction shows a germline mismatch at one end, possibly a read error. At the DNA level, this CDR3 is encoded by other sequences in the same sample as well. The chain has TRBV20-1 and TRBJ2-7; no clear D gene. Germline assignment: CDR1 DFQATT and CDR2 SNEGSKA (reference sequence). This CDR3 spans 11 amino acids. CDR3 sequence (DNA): TGCAGTGCTATCCTTGAGGTCGAGCAATACTTC. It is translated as CSAILEVEQYF.

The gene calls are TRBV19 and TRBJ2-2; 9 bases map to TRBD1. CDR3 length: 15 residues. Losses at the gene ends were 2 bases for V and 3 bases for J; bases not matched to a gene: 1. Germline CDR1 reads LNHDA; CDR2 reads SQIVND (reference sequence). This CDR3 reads CASSITGGYTGELFF. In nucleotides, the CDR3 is TGTGCCAGTAGTATAACAGGGGGCTACACCGGGGAGCTGTTTTTT.

This CDR3 reads CASSSRGGKYNEQFF. The CDR3 DNA reads as TGTGCCAGTAGTTCCAGAGGAGGGAAATACAATGAGCAGTTCTTC. This sequence joins TRBV19 and TRBJ2-1; tentatively, D is TRBD2 (6 bases). The CDR3 consists of 15 residues. The V end was cut by 5 bases, the J end by 4 bases, with 15 bases between. CDR1 and CDR2 from the germline V gene are LNHDA and SQIVND (reference sequence).

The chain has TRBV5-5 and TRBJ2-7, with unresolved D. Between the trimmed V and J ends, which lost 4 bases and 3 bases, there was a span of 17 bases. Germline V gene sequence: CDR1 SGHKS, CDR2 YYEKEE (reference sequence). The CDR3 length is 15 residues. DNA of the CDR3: TGTGCCAGCAGCCCCGCCGGCAGGCTCCACTACGAGCAGTACTTC. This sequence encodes CASSPAGRLHYEQYF. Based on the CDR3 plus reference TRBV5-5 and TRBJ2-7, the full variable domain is DAGVTQSPTHLIKTRGQQVTLRCSPISGHKSVSWYQQVLGQGPQFIFQYYEKEERGRGNFPDRFSARQFPNYSSELNVNALLLGDSALYLCASSPAGRLHYEQYFGPGTRLTVT.

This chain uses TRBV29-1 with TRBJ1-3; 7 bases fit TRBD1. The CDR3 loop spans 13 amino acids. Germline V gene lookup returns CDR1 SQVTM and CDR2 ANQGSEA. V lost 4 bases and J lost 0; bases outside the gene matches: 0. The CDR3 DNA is TGCAGCGTTGCAGGGGGCTCTGGAAACACCATATATTTT. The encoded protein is CSVAGGSGNTIYF.

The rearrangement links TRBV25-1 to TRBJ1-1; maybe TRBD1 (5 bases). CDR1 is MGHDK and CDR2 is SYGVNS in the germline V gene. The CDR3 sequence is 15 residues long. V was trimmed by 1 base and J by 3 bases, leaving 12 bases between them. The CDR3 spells CASSELGAKDTEAFF. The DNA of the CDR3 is TGTGCCAGCAGTGAATTAGGGGCGAAGGACACTGAAGCTTTCTTT.

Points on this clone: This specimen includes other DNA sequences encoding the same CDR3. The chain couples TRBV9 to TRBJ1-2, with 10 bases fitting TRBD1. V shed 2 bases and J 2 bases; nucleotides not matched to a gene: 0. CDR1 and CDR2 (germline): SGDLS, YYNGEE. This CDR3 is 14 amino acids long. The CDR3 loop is CASSVGQGNYGYTF. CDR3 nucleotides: TGTGCCAGCAGCGTGGGACAGGGGAACTATGGCTACACCTTC.

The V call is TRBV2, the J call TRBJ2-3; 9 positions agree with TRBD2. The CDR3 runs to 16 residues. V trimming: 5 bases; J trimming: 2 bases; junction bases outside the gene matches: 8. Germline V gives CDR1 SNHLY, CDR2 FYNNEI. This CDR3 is CASSRSGLAHTDTQYF. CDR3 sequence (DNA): TGTGCCAGCAGTCGAAGTGGACTAGCGCACACAGATACGCAGTATTTT.

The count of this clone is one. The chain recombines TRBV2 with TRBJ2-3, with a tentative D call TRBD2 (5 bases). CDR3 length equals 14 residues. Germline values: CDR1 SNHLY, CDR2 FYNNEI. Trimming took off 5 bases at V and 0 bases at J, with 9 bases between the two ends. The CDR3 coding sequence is TGTGCCAGCAGTTCTACTAGGAGCACAGATACGCAGTATTTT. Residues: CASSSTRSTDTQYF.

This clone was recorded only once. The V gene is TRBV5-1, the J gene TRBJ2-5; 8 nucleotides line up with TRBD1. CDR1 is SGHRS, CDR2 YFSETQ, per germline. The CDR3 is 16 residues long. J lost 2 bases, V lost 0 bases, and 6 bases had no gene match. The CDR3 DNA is TGCGCCAGCAGCTTGGGGGACAGGTTACCTCAAGAGACCCAGTACTTC. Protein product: CASSLGDRLPQETQYF.

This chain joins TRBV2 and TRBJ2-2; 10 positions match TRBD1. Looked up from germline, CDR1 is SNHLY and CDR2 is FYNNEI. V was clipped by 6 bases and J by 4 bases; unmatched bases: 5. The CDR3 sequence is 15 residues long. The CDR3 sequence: CASSLGQGLTGELFF. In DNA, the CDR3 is TGTGCCAGCAGCCTGGGACAGGGGCTCACCGGGGAGCTGTTTTTT.

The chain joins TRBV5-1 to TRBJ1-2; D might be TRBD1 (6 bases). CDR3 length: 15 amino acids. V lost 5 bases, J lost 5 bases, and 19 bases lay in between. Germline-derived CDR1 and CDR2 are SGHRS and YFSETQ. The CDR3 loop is CASSPGQPSPYGYTF. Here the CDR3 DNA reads TGCGCCAGCAGTCCAGGACAGCCTAGTCCGTATGGCTACACCTTC.

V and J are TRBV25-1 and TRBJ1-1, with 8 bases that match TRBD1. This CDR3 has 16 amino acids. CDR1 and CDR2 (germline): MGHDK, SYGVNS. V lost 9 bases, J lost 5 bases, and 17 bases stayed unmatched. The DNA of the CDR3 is TGTGCCAGTAGTCGGATAGACAGGGGTGAGAGGACTGAAGCTTTCTTT. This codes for CASSRIDRGERTEAFF. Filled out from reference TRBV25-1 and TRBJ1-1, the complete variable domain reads EADIYQTPRYLVIGTGKKITLECSQTMGHDKMYWYQQDPGMELHLIHYSYGVNSTEKGDLSSESTVSRIRTEHFPLTLESARPSHTSQYLCASSRIDRGERTEAFFGQGTRLTVV.